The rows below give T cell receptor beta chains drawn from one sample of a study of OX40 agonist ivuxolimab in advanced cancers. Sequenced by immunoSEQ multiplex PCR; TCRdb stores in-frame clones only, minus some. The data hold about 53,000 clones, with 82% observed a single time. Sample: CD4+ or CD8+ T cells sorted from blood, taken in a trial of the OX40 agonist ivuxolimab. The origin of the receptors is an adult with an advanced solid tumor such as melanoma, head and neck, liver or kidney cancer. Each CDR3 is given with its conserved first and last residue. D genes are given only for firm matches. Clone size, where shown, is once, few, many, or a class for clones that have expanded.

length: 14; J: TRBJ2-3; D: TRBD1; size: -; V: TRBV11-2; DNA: TGTGCCAGCAGCGCCCGGACAGGGTGGGATACGCAGTATTTT; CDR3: CASSARTGWDTQYF
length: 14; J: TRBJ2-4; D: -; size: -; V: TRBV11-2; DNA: TGTGCCAGCAGCCGGTTGGAAGCTCCAAACATTCAGTACTTC; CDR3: CASSRLEAPNIQYF
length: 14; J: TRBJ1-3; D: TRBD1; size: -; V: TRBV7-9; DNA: TGTGCCAGCAGTACAGGGGGTCCTGGAAACACCATATATTTT; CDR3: CASSTGGPGNTIYF
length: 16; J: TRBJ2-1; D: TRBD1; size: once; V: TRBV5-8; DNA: TGTGCCAGCAGCGGAACCGGGACAGGGGTGTGGAATGAGCAGTTCTTC; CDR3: CASSGTGTGVWNEQFF
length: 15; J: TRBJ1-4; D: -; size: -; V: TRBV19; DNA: TGTGCCACCCGAATACGGGGGGGCGGGGGCGAAAAACTGTTTTTT; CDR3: CATRIRGGGGEKLFF
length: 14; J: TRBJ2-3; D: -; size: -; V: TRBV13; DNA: TGTGCCAGCAGCTTAAGGGGGGCCGGAGATACGCAGTATTTT; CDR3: CASSLRGAGDTQYF
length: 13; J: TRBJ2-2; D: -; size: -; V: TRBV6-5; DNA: TGTGCCAGCAGCTGGGACCGAACCGGGGAGCTGTTTTTT; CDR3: CASSWDRTGELFF
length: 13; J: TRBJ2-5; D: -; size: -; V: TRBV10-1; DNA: TGCGCCAGCAGTGAGTCGGGGGGTGAGACCCAGTACTTC; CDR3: CASSESGGETQYF
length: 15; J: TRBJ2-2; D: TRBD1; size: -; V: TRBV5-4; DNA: TGTGCCAGCAGCTTGGACACAGGGGGCGGTCGGGAGCTGTTTTTT; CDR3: CASSLDTGGGRELFF
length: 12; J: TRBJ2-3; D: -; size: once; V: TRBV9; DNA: TGTGCCAGCAGCAGGGTTACAGATACGCAGTATTTT; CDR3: CASSRVTDTQYF
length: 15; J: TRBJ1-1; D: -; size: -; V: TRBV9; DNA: TGTGCCAGCAGCCCCGCAGGTGGGGGGGGCACTGAAGCTTTCTTT; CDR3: CASSPAGGGGTEAFF
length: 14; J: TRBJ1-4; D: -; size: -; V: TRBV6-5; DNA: TGTGCCAGCAGTTACTCAGAGAGTACAAGAAAACTGTTTTTT; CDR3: CASSYSESTRKLFF
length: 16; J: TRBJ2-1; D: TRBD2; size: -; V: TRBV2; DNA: TGTGCCAGCAGGGCCAGAGTGGCGGGGGGGCGCGGTGAGCAGTTCTTC; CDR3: CASRARVAGGRGEQFF
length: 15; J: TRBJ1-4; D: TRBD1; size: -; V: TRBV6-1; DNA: TGTGCCAGCAGCGGTACAGGGGGCGGGGGTGAAAAACTGTTTTTT; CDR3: CASSGTGGGGEKLFF
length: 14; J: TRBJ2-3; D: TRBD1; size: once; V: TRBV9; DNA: TGTGCCAGCACCGGACAGGGGAACACAGATACGCAGTATTTT; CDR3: CASTGQGNTDTQYF
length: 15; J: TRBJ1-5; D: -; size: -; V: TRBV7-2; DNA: TGTGCCAGCAGCTTAGGGGCAGCCCCCGGGCAGCCCCAGCATTTT; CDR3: CASSLGAAPGQPQHF
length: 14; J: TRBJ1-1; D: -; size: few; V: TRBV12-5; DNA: TGTGCTAGTGGTTTAGGCGGTGCTCCCACTGAAGCTTTCTTT; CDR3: CASGLGGAPTEAFF
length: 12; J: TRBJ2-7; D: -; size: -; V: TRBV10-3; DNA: TGTGCCATCAGTAAGACTCCCTACGAGCAGTACTTC; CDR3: CAISKTPYEQYF
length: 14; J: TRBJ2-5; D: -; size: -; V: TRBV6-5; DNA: TGTGCCAGCAGTCCCGGTGGACTCCAAGAGACCCAGTACTTC; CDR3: CASSPGGLQETQYF
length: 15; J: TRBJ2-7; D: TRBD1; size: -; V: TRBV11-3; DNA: TGTGCCAGCAGTTTGGAGGACAGGGGGCGTCACGAGCAGTACTTC; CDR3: CASSLEDRGRHEQYF
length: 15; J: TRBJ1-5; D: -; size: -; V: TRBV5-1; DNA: TGCGCCAGCAGCTTGGCGGGGGGGGGCAATCAGCCCCAGCATTTT; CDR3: CASSLAGGGNQPQHF
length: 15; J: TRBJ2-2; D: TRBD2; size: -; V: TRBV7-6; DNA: TGTGCCAGCAGCCCGTGGGGGGGGAACACCGGGGAGCTGTTTTTT; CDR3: CASSPWGGNTGELFF
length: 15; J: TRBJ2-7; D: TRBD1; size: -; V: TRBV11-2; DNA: TGTGCCAGCAGCCTAGGGGTGGGACAGATATACGAGCAGTACTTC; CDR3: CASSLGVGQIYEQYF
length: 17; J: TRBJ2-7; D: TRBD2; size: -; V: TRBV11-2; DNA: TGTGCCAGCAGCTTGGCCAAGGCTAGCGGGCGGTCCTACGAGCAGTACTTC; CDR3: CASSLAKASGRSYEQYF
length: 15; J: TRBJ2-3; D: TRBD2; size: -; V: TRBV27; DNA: TGTGCCAGCAGTTCGGGGACTAGCGGGAGAGATACGCAGTATTTT; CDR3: CASSSGTSGRDTQYF
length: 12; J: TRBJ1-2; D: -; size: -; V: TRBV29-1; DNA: TGCAGCGTTGAAGGGGGGACGTTGGGCTACACCTTC; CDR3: CSVEGGTLGYTF
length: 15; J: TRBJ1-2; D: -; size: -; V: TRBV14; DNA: TGTGCCAGCAGCCCCCAAGGGGGGCGCTTCTATGGCTACACCTTC; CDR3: CASSPQGGRFYGYTF
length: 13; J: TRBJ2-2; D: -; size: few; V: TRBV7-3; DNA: TGTGCCAGCAGCTTACCAAAAACCGGGGAGCTGTTTTTT; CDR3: CASSLPKTGELFF
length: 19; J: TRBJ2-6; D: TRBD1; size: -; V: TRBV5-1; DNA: TGCGCCAGCAGCTTTAGTAGGACAGGGGGCGGCCCTGGGGCCAACGTCCTGACTTTC; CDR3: CASSFSRTGGGPGANVLTF
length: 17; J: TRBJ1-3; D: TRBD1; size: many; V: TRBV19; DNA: TGTGCCAGTAGGAGGGACAGGGGGACGACTTCTGGAAACACCATATATTTT; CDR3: CASRRDRGTTSGNTIYF
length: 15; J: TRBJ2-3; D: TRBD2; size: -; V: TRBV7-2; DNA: TGTGCCAGCAGCCACGGGGGGGCTAGCACAGATACGCAGTATTTT; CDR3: CASSHGGASTDTQYF
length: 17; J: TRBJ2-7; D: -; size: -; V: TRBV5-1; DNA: TGCGCCAGCAGCTCTTCAGGGGTTCCGTCCCTCAACTACGAGCAGTACTTC; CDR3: CASSSSGVPSLNYEQYF
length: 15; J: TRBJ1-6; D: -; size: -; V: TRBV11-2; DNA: TGTGCCAGCAGCTTAGATCCCGGCCGGCGTTCACCCCTCCACTTT; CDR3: CASSLDPGRRSPLHF